This T cell receptor beta chain was profiled in a study of persistence of HIV-infected CD4 T cells. On the study more broadly: Donors were ART-treated; their CMV- and Gag-responding CD4+ T cells were isolated.

Points from the study as a whole: Degenerate expanded CDR3beta sequences were enriched among CMV- and Gag-responding cells.

On this clone: Its antigen is unknown.

The stimulus was an HIV-1 Gag 15-mer peptide pool, about 1 ug/peptide/mL. CD40L/CD69 double-negative CD45RO-high memory CD4+ T cells were collected. Germline CDR1 SGHNT, CDR2 YYREEE (reference sequence). CDR3 size: 16 residues. The J segment lost 0 bases and the V segment lost 0 bases, leaving 5 bases of the junction unmatched. Sequencing used immunoSEQ version 4 in survey mode. This table comes from immunoSEQ multiplex PCR, and its TCRdb copy is limited to in-frame clones, with some not included. The sample gives around 60,000 clones, roughly 75% of which show up once; more than 1.5% is in the top ten.

This specimen was CD4+ T cells sorted from PBMCs after roughly 18-hour stimulation, taken from a patient who received antiretroviral therapy. The chain is built from TRBV5-4 and TRBJ1-1; 7 nucleotides align to TRBD1. The TCR was taken from an adult man with HIV who was CMV-seropositive. CDR3 sequence reads: CASSLAGTAMNTEAFF. In nucleotides, the CDR3 is TGTGCCAGCAGCTTGGCCGGGACAGCTATGAACACTGAAGCTTTCTTT. The entire variable domain, with the rest obtained from reference TRBV5-4 and TRBJ1-1, is as follows: ETGVTQSPTHLIKTRGQQVTLRCSSQSGHNTVSWYQQALGQGPQFIFQYYREEENGRGNFPPRFSGLQFPNYSSELNVNALELDDSALYLCASSLAGTAMNTEAFFGQGTRLTVV.